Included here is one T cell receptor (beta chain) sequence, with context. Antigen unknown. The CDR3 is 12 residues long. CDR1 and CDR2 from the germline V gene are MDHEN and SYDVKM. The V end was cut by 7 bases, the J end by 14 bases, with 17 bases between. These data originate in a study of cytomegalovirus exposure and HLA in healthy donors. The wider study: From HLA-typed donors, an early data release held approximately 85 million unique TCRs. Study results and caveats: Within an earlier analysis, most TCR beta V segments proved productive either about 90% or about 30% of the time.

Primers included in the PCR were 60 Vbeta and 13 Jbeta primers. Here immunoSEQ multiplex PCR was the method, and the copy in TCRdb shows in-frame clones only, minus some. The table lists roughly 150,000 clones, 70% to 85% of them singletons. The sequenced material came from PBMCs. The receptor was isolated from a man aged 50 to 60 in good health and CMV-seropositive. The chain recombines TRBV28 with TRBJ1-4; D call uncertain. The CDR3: CASKLSGIGLFF. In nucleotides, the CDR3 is TGTGCCAGCAAGCTTTCGGGGATCGGGCTGTTTTTT.